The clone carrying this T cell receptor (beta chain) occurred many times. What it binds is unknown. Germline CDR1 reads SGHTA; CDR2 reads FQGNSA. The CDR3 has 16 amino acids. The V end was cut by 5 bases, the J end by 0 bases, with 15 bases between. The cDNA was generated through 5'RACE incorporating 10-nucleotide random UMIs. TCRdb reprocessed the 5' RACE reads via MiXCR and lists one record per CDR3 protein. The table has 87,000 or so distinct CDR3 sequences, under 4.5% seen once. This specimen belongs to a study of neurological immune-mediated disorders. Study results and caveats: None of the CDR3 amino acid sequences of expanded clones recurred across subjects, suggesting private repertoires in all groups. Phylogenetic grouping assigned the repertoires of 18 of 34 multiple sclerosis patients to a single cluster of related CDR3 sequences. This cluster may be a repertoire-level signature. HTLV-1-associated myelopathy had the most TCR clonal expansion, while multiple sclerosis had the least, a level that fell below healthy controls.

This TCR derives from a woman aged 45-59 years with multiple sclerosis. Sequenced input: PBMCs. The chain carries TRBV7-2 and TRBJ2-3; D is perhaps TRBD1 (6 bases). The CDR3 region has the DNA TGTGCCAGCAGCCCACTGGACAGATCTAGCACAGATACGCAGTATTTT. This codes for CASSPLDRSSTDTQYF.